This T cell receptor beta chain emerged from a study of shared clonotypes between healthy human individuals. Germline trimming cut 4 bases from V and 4 bases from J; bases unmatched to any gene: 7. Germline assignment: CDR1 SGHRS and CDR2 YFSETQ. The CDR3 length is 14 residues. The DNA input per sorted-subset replicate PCR was about 0.2 ug, corresponding to some 30,000 T cell genomes. Some clones are missing from TCRdb's copy, which holds only in-frame ones; the method was immunoSEQ multiplex PCR. The table includes fewer than 1.8 million clones, approximately 98.5% detected once. Into CD45RA+ naive and CD45RA-negative memory subsets, the CD4+ cells were split. Study-wide findings and caveats: Across a handful of donors, naive CD4 shared around 5.3%, naive CD8 over 3%, memory CD4 about 2.5%, memory CD8 0.4% to 0.5%. There were few donors, and this limited the genetic and exposure-history diversity represented.

This clone was observed once. Its antigen is still unknown. The sequence was collected from a man aged 30 to 39 in good health. The chain uses TRBV5-1 and TRBJ1-2, with 7 bases lining up with TRBD1. Sequenced material: naive CD4+ T cells sorted from blood. Subset here: CD45RA+ positively selected. CDR3 amino acids: CASSPEGAGYGYTF. For the CDR3, the DNA is TGCGCCAGCAGCCCGGAGGGGGCTGGCTATGGCTACACCTTC.